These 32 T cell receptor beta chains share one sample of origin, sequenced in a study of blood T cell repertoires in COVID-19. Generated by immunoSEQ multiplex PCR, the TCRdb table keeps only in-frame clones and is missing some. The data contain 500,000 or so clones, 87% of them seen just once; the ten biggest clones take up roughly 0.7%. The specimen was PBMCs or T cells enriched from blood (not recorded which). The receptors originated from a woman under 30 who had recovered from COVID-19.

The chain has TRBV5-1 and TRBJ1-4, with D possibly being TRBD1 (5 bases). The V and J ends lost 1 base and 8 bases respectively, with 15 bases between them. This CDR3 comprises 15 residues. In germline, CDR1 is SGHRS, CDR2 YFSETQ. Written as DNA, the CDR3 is TGCGCCAGCAGCTTGCTCCAGGGAATGGGGGAAAAACTGTTTTTT. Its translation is CASSLLQGMGEKLFF.

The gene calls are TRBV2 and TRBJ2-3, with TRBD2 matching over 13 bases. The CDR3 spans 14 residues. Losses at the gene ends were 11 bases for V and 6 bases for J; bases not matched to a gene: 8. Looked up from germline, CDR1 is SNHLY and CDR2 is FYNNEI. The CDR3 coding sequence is TGTGCCGGTAAACTAGCGGGGGGGCCTGATACGCAGTATTTT. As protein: CAGKLAGGPDTQYF.

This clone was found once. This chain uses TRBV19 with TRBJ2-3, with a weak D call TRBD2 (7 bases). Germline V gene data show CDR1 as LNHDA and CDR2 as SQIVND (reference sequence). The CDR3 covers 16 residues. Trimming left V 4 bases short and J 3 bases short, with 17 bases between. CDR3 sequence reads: CASSTRAGEGTDTQYF. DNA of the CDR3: TGTGCCAGTAGTACTAGGGCAGGGGAGGGAACAGATACGCAGTATTTT.

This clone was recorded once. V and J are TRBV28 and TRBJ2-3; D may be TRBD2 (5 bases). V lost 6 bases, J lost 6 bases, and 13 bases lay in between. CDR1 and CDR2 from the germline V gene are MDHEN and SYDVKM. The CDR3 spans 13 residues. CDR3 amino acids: CASRDGLADTQYF. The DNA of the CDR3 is TGTGCCAGCAGGGACGGATTAGCGGATACGCAGTATTTT.

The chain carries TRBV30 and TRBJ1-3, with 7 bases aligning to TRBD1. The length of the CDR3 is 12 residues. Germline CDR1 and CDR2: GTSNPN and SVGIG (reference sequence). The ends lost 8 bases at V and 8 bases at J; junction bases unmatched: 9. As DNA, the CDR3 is TGTGCCGGGGGGACAGCCCCCCACACCATATATTTT. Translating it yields CAGGTAPHTIYF.

The CDR3 is CASSTGTAEKLFF. CDR3 coding DNA: TGTGCCAGCAGCACCGGGACAGCGGAAAAACTGTTTTTT. This rearrangement joins TRBV28 to TRBJ1-4; 7 nucleotides line up with TRBD1. The CDR3 is 13 amino acids. The V segment lost 6 bases and the J segment 8 bases; nucleotides outside the gene matches: 6. CDR1 and CDR2 (germline): MDHEN, SYDVKM.

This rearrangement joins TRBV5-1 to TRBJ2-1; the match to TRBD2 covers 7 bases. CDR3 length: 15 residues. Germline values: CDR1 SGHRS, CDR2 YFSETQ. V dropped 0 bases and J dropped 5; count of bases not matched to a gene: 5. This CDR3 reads CASSLDGTTHNEQFF. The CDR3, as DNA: TGCGCCAGCAGCTTGGATGGGACTACCCACAATGAGCAGTTCTTC.

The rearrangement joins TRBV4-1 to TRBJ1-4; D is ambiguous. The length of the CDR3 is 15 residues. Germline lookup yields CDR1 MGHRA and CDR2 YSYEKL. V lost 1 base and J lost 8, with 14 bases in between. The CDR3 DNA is TGCGCCAGCAGCCAAGCGGTGCTCCTAACGGAAAAACTGTTTTTT. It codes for CASSQAVLLTEKLFF.

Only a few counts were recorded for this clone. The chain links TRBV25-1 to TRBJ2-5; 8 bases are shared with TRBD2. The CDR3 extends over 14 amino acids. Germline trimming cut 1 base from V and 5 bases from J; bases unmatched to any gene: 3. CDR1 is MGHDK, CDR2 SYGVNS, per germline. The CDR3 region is CASSELASGETQYF. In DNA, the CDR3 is TGTGCCAGCAGTGAATTGGCTAGCGGGGAGACCCAGTACTTC.

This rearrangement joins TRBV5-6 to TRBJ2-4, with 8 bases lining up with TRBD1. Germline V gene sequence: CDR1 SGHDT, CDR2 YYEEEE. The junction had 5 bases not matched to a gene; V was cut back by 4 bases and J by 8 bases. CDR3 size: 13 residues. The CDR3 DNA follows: TGTGCCAGCAGCGGGCAGGGGGCGGACATTCAGTACTTC. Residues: CASSGQGADIQYF.

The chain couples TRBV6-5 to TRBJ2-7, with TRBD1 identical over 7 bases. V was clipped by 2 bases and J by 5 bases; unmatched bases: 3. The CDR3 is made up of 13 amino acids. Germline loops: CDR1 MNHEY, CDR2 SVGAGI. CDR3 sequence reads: CASSYPDRDEQYF. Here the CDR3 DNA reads TGTGCCAGCAGTTACCCAGACAGGGACGAGCAGTACTTC.

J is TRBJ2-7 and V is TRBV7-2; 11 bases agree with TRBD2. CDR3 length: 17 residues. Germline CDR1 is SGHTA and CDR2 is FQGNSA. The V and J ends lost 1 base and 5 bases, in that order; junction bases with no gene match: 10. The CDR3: CASSLVGSSGGADEQYF. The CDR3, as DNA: TGTGCCAGCAGCTTAGTAGGTAGTAGCGGGGGGGCCGACGAGCAGTACTTC.

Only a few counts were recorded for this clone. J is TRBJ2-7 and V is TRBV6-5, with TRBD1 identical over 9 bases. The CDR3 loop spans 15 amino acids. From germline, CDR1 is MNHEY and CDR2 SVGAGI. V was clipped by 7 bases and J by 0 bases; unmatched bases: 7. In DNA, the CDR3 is TGTGCCAGCACTAATACAGGGGGCAGCTCCTACGAGCAGTACTTC. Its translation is CASTNTGGSSYEQYF.

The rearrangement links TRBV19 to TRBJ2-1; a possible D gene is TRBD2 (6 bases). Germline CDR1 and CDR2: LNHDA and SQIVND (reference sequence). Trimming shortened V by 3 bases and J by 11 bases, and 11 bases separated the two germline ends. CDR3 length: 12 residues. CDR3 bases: TGTGCCAGTAGTATGGTAGGCGGGAAGCAGTTCTTC. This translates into CASSMVGGKQFF. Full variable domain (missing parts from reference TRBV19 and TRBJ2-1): DGGITQSPKYLFRKEGQNVTLSCEQNLNHDAMYWYRQDPGQGLRLIYYSQIVNDFQKGDIAEGYSVSREKKESFPLTVTSAQKNPTAFYLCASSMVGGKQFFGPGTRLTVL.

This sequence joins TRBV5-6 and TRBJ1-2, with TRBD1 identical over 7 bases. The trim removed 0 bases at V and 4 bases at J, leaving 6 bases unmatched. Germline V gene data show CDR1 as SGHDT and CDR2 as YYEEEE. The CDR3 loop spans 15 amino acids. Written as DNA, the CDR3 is TGTGCCAGCAGCTTGGACAGGGGCGGCGTCTATGGCTACACCTTC. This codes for CASSLDRGGVYGYTF.

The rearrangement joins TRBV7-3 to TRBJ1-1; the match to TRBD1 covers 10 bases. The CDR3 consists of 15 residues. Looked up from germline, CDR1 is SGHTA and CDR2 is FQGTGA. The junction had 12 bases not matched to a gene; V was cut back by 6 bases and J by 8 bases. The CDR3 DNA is TGTGCCAGCAGTCTTTCCCGGGACAGGGGAGAGGAAGCTTTCTTT. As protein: CASSLSRDRGEEAFF.

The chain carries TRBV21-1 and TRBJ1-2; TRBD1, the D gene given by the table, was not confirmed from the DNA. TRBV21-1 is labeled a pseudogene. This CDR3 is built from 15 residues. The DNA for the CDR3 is TGTGCCAGTCGACCTTGGGCCTCCTGGGTCTATGGCTACACCTTC. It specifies CASRPWASWVYGYTF.

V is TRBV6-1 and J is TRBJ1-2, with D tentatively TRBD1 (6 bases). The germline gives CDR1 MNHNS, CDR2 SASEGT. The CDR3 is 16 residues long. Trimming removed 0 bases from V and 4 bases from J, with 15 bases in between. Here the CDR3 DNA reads TGTGCCAGCAGTGAAGCGCTCGCAGAGACAGGCTATGGCTACACCTTC. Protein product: CASSEALAETGYGYTF.

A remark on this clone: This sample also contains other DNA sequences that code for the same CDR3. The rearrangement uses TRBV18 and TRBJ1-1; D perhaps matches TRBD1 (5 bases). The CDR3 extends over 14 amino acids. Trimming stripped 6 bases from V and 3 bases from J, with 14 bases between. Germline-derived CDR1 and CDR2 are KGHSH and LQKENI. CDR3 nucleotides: TGTGCCAGCTCTCCAGGTGGAGGGGACACTGAAGCTTTCTTT. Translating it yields CASSPGGGDTEAFF.

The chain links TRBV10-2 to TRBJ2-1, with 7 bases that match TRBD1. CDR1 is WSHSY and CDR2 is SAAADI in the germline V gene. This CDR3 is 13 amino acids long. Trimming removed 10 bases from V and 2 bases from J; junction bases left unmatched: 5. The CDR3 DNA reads TGCGCCACATACGACAGGGCCTACAATGAGCAGTTCTTC. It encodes CATYDRAYNEQFF.

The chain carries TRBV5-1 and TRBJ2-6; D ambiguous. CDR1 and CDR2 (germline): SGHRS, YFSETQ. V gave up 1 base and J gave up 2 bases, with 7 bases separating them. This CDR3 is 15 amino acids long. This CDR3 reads CASSLSSPGANVLTF. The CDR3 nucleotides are TGCGCCAGCAGCTTGTCGTCTCCTGGGGCCAACGTCCTGACTTTC.

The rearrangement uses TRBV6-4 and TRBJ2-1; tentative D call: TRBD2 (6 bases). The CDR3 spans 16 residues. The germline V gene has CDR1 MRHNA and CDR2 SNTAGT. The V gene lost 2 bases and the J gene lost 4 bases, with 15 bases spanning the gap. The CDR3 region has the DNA TGTGCCAGCAGTGACAAGCCGGGTAGCGGATACAATGAGCAGTTCTTC. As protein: CASSDKPGSGYNEQFF.

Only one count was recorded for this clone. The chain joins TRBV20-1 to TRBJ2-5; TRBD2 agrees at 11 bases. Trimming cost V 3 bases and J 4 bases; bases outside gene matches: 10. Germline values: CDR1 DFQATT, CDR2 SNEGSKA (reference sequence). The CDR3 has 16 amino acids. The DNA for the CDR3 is TGCAGTGCTAGTTGGCTAGCGGGGGGAGGGGGAGAGACCCAGTACTTC. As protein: CSASWLAGGGGETQYF.

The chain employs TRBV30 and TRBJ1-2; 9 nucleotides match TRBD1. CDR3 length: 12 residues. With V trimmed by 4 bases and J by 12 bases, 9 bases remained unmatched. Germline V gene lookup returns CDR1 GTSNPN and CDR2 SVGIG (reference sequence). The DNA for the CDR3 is TGTGCCTGGACTCAGCAGGACAGGGGCCACACCTTC. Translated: CAWTQQDRGHTF.

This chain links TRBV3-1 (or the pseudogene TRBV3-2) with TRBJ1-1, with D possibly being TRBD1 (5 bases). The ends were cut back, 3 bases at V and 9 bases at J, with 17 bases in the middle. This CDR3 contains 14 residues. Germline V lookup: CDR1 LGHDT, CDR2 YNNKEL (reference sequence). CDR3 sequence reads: CASSHPGAGPQAFF. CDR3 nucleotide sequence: TGTGCCAGCAGCCACCCTGGGGCGGGACCACAAGCTTTCTTT.

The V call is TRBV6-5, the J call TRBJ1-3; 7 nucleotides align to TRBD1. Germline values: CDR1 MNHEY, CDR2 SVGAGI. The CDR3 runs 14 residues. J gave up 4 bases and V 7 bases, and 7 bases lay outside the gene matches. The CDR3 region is CASTKGRGGNTIYF. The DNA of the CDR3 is TGTGCCAGCACAAAGGGCAGGGGGGGAAACACCATATATTTT.

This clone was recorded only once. The CDR3 nucleotides are TGTGCCAGCAGACCCGGGGACAGTCTAGCCAAAAACATTCAGTACTTC. It is translated as CASRPGDSLAKNIQYF. The V call is TRBV5-8, the J call TRBJ2-4; 7 nucleotides line up with TRBD1. The J segment lost 0 bases and the V segment lost 5 bases, leaving 8 bases of the junction unmatched. CDR1 and CDR2 (germline): SGHTS, YDEGEE. The CDR3 has 16 residues.

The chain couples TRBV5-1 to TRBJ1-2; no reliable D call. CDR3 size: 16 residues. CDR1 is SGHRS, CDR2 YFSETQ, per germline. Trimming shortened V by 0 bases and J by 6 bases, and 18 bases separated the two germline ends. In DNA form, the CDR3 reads TGCGCCAGCAGCTTGGCTCCCGGGATGAAGACCGATGGCTACACCTTC. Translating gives CASSLAPGMKTDGYTF.

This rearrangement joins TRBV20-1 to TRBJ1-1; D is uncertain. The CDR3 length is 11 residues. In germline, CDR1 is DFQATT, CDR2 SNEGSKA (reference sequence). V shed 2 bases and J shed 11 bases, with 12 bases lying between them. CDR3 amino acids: CSARSGSRAFF. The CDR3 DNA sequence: TGCAGTGCTAGAAGTGGGAGTCGGGCTTTCTTT.

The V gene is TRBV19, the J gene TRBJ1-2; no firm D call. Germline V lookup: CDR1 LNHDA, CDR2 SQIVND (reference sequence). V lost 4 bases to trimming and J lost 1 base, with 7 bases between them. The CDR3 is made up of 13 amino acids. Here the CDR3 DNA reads TGTGCCAGTAGTACCTATAGTAACTATGGCTACACCTTC. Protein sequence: CASSTYSNYGYTF.

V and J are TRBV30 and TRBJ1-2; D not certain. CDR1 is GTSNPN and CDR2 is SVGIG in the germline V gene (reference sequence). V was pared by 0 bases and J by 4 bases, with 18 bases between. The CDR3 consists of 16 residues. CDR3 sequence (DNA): TGTGCCTGGAGTGTTTGGCGAGGGTTTACCATCTATGGCTACACCTTC. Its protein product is CAWSVWRGFTIYGYTF.

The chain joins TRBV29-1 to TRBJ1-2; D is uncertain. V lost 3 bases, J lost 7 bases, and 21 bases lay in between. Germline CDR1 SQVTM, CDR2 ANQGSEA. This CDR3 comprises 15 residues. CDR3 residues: CSVDQARGEAPGYTF. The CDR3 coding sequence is TGCAGCGTTGATCAAGCCCGGGGAGAAGCTCCTGGCTACACCTTC.